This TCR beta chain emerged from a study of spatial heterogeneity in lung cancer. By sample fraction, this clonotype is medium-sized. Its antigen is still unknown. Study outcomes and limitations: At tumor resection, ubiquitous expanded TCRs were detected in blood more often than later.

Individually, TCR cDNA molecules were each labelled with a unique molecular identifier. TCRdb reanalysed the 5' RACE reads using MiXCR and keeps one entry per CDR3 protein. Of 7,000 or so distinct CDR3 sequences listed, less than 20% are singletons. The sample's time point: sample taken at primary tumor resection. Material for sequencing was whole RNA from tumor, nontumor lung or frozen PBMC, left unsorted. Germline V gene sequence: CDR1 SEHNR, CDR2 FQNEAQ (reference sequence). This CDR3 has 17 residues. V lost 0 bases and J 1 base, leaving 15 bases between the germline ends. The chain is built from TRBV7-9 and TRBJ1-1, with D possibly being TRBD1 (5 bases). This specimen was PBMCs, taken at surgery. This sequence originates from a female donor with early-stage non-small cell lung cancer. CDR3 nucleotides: TGTGCCAGCAGCTTAGCTACAGGTAGGGCGACGAACACTGAAGCTTTCTTT. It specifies CASSLATGRATNTEAFF.